This T cell receptor beta chain was sequenced in a study of control samples from healthy donors and cancer patients. This clone occurred once. Trimming cost V 6 bases and J 7 bases, with 12 bases left between them. There are 13 residues in the CDR3. The table came from immunoSEQ multiplex PCR; TCRdb's copy has only in-frame clones and leaves some out. The table has about 140,000 clones, approximately 88% seen once; the top ten hold less than 5.5%. The chain couples TRBV12-3 or TRBV12-4 to TRBJ2-2, with D perhaps TRBD2 (6 bases). Sample: blood. This TCR derives from a man aged 25-40 years in good health. CDR3 nucleotides: TGTGCCAGCAGCTCAGGACTATTCGGGGAGCTGTTTTTT. It specifies CASSSGLFGELFF.